The 32 T cell receptor beta chains listed next were all sequenced from one sample in a study of PD-1 blockade in classical Hodgkin lymphoma. Repertoires were generated with immunoSEQ multiplex PCR, while TCRdb's copy carries only in-frame clones and drops some. This sample yields tens of thousands of clones, of which almost 90% are seen a single time; approximately 13% belongs to the top ten. Regarding time point: cycle 4 day 1 (C4D1), after more than 5 weeks of nivolumab. Relapse after autologous stem cell transplantation occurred in every patient, and brentuximab vedotin exposure varied. This specimen consisted of peripheral blood mononuclear cells (PBMCs), obtained before the fourth cycle of nivolumab. The receptors were gathered from a human donor with classical Hodgkin lymphoma.

The chain recombines TRBV4-1 with TRBJ1-2; possibly TRBD1 for D (6 bases). The germline V and J ends were trimmed by 1 base and 0 bases, with 9 bases remaining between them. The CDR3 is 15 residues long. Germline assignment: CDR1 MGHRA and CDR2 YSYEKL. CDR3 sequence reads: CASSQGGAANYGYTF. The CDR3 DNA reads as TGCGCCAGCAGCCAAGGGGGGGCGGCTAACTATGGCTACACCTTC.

The CDR3, as DNA: TGCGCCAGCAGCTTGGCTTGGACTGCGTGGAGCGAGCAGTACTTC. This translates into CASSLAWTAWSEQYF. This rearrangement joins TRBV5-1 to TRBJ2-7; weak D call: TRBD2 (5 bases). Per germline, CDR1 SGHRS and CDR2 YFSETQ. V shed 0 bases and J shed 6 bases, with 16 bases lying between them. The CDR3 loop spans 15 amino acids.

The chain combines TRBV6-1 with TRBJ2-3; D may correspond to TRBD1 or TRBD2 (5 bases each). This CDR3 is built from 14 residues. The V gene lost 5 bases and the J gene lost 4 bases, with 13 bases spanning the gap. Germline CDR1 MNHNS, CDR2 SASEGT. The CDR3 bases are TGTGCCAGCAGTATAGGGACCGGATCAGATACGCAGTATTTT. Translation gives CASSIGTGSDTQYF.

This chain uses TRBV7-9 with TRBJ2-7; 9 positions agree with TRBD1. This CDR3 is built from 14 residues. CDR1 is SEHNR and CDR2 is FQNEAQ in the germline V gene (reference sequence). V dropped 5 bases and J dropped 9; count of bases not matched to a gene: 11. CDR3 in DNA: TGTGCCAGCAGCCCCGGGACAGGGAGTCTCGGGCAGTACTTC. This translates into CASSPGTGSLGQYF.

This clone has just a few counts. The rearrangement links TRBV5-4 to TRBJ2-1, with 7 bases fitting TRBD2. Trimming removed 3 bases from V and 0 bases from J; junction bases left unmatched: 3. Germline V CDR1 and CDR2: SGHNT, YYREEE (reference sequence). CDR3 length: 15 residues. The CDR3 DNA reads as TGTGCCAGCAGCTCCAAGCGGGACTCCTACAATGAGCAGTTCTTC. Encoded protein: CASSSKRDSYNEQFF.

This clone was recorded only once. The CDR3 loop is CASSNTRDDNEQFF. The CDR3 DNA follows: TGTGCCAGCAGCAACACCCGGGATGACAATGAGCAGTTCTTC. The rearrangement uses TRBV7-3 and TRBJ2-1, with D possibly being TRBD2 (5 bases). V lost 5 bases and J 5 bases, leaving 13 bases between the germline ends. The CDR3 totals 14 residues. Germline V lookup: CDR1 SGHTA, CDR2 FQGTGA.

The chain uses TRBV11-3 and TRBJ2-5; perhaps D is TRBD1 or TRBD2 (5 bases each). This CDR3 has 14 amino acids. The V gene lost 2 bases and the J gene lost 5 bases, with 12 bases spanning the gap. Germline-derived CDR1 and CDR2 are SGHNT and YENEEA. CDR3 loop: CASSLTRGMETQYF. The CDR3, as DNA: TGTGCCAGCAGCTTAACGAGGGGAATGGAGACCCAGTACTTC. Full variable domain (outside the CDR3, taken from reference TRBV11-3 and TRBJ2-5): EAGVVQSPRYKIIEKKQPVAFWCNPISGHNTLYWYLQNLGQGPELLIRYENEEAVDDSQLPKDRFSAERLKGVDSTLKIQPAELGDSAVYLCASSLTRGMETQYFGPGTRLLVL.

This clone was seen only a few times. The chain has TRBV6-6 and TRBJ2-1; 7 bases map to TRBD2. The germline V gene has CDR1 MNHNY and CDR2 SVGAGI (reference sequence). The CDR3 length is 16 residues. Losses at the gene ends were 0 bases for V and 6 bases for J; bases not matched to a gene: 8. Written as DNA, the CDR3 is TGTGCCAGCAGTTACTCGAGTCGGACTAGTCCCAATGAGCAGTTCTTC. Protein product: CASSYSSRTSPNEQFF.

This sequence joins TRBV28 and TRBJ2-3; a possible D gene is TRBD1 (5 bases). Germline lookup yields CDR1 MDHEN and CDR2 SYDVKM. V lost 8 bases and J 2 bases, leaving 14 bases between the germline ends. The CDR3 is 14 residues long. The DNA for the CDR3 is TGTGCCAGCCATGACAGAGCGTACACAGATACGCAGTATTTT. Translation gives CASHDRAYTDTQYF.

The chain carries TRBV18 and TRBJ2-2; no clear D gene. The V end was cut by 3 bases, the J end by 7 bases, with 6 bases between. The germline V gene has CDR1 KGHSH and CDR2 LQKENI. This CDR3 is 12 amino acids long. The CDR3 protein is CASSPLSGELFF. The CDR3 coding sequence is TGTGCCAGCTCACCCCTTAGCGGGGAGCTGTTTTTT. Full variable domain (missing parts from reference TRBV18 and TRBJ2-2): NAGVMQNPRHLVRRRGQEARLRCSPMKGHSHVYWYRQLPEEGLKFMVYLQKENIIDESGMPKERFSAEFPKEGPSILRIQQVVRGDSAAYFCASSPLSGELFFGEGSRLTVL.

The V and J genes are TRBV2 and TRBJ2-2, with 15 positions matching TRBD2. This CDR3 has 16 residues. Germline lookup yields CDR1 SNHLY and CDR2 FYNNEI. The J segment lost 4 bases and the V segment lost 7 bases, leaving 4 bases of the junction unmatched. The CDR3 here is CASTGTSGRFTGELFF. The CDR3 DNA reads as TGTGCCAGCACGGGGACTAGCGGGAGGTTCACCGGGGAGCTGTTTTTT. The variable domain in full, with the rest retrieved from reference TRBV2 and TRBJ2-2, is EPEVTQTPSHQVTQMGQEVILRCVPISNHLYFYWYRQILGQKVEFLVSFYNNEISEKSEIFDDQFSVERPDGSNFTLKIRSTKLEDSAMYFCASTGTSGRFTGELFFGEGSRLTVL.

V is TRBV5-4 and J is TRBJ2-1; maybe TRBD2 (6 bases). Germline V lookup: CDR1 SGHNT, CDR2 YYREEE (reference sequence). V lost 7 bases and J 7 bases, leaving 18 bases between the germline ends. The CDR3 spans 14 residues. CDR3 sequence: CASENGLAKNEQFF. For the CDR3, the DNA is TGTGCCAGCGAAAATGGGCTAGCGAAGAATGAGCAGTTCTTC.

This clone occurred a few times. The chain couples TRBV13 to TRBJ1-5; a possible D gene is TRBD1 (6 bases). This CDR3 has 15 residues. CDR1 and CDR2 from the germline V gene are PRHDT and FYEKMQ (reference sequence). Trimming pared 0 bases from V and 6 bases from J, leaving 12 bases between. The CDR3 sequence: CASSLGRGGSQPQHF. The CDR3 DNA is TGTGCCAGCAGCTTAGGCCGTGGGGGCAGTCAGCCCCAGCATTTT.

The V and J genes are TRBV18 and TRBJ2-5, with 7 bases matching TRBD2. Germline assignment: CDR1 KGHSH and CDR2 LQKENI. The V segment lost 2 bases and the J segment 5 bases; nucleotides outside the gene matches: 8. The CDR3 has 15 residues. The CDR3 here is CASSPTGEGRETQYF. For the CDR3, the DNA is TGTGCCAGCTCACCAACGGGGGAGGGTCGGGAGACCCAGTACTTC.

The V and J genes are TRBV19 and TRBJ2-7, with D unclear. This CDR3 spans 15 amino acids. V lost 7 bases to trimming and J lost 6 bases, with 22 bases between them. Germline loops: CDR1 LNHDA, CDR2 SQIVND (reference sequence). In nucleotides, the CDR3 is TGTGCCAGTACCCGTTCTGACAATCCCAGTTCCGAGCAGTACTTC. Its protein product is CASTRSDNPSSEQYF.

This clone was detected only once. The chain combines TRBV19 with TRBJ1-5; no clear D. V lost 7 bases, J lost 5 bases, and 12 bases lay in between. The CDR3 has 13 residues. CDR1 and CDR2 (germline): LNHDA, SQIVND (reference sequence). In DNA form, the CDR3 reads TGTGCCAGTAACACGCGGTACGATCAGCCCCAGCATTTT. It is translated as CASNTRYDQPQHF.

V gene TRBV4-2 combines with J gene TRBJ2-3; D is perhaps TRBD1 or TRBD2 (5 bases each). V was trimmed by 0 bases and J by 4 bases, leaving 17 bases between them. The germline V gene encodes CDR1 LGHNA and CDR2 YNFKEQ. This CDR3 is built from 17 residues. The CDR3 reads CASSQESLGGWADTQYF. DNA of the CDR3: TGTGCCAGCAGCCAAGAATCCCTTGGGGGATGGGCAGATACGCAGTATTTT.

This clone was detected only once. The chain recombines TRBV19 with TRBJ2-7; D unclear. Looked up from germline, CDR1 is LNHDA and CDR2 is SQIVND (reference sequence). The CDR3 length is 12 residues. V dropped 5 bases and J dropped 3 bases, with 8 bases sitting between them. DNA of the CDR3: TGTGCCAGTAGTTCGGGCGTCTACGAGCAGTACTTC. Protein sequence: CASSSGVYEQYF.

The CDR3 nucleotides read TGTGCCAGCTCCGACAGCCCGAACACTGAAGCTTTCTTT. This codes for CASSDSPNTEAFF. The V call is TRBV18, the J call TRBJ1-1, with D possibly being TRBD1 (5 bases). V shed 6 bases and J shed 1 base, with 9 bases lying between them. This CDR3 is 13 amino acids long. The V gene's germline CDR1 is KGHSH and CDR2 LQKENI.

This clone appeared a single time. The gene calls are TRBV2 and TRBJ2-1; the match to TRBD1 covers 10 bases. V gave up 6 bases and J gave up 1 base; unmatched junction bases: 6. The length of the CDR3 is 16 residues. The germline CDR1 and CDR2 sequences are SNHLY and FYNNEI. CDR3 sequence: CASRATGGYSYNEQFF. CDR3 coding DNA: TGTGCCAGCAGGGCGACAGGGGGCTATTCCTACAATGAGCAGTTCTTC.

This clone was picked up one time. The V call is TRBV7-2, the J call TRBJ2-3; D not certain. V lost 3 bases and J lost 4, with 8 bases in between. The CDR3 has 13 residues. Germline V gives CDR1 SGHTA, CDR2 FQGNSA. Written as DNA, the CDR3 is TGTGCCAGCAGCTTCGCTCAGCCAGATACGCAGTATTTT. Protein: CASSFAQPDTQYF.

The chain couples TRBV5-6 to TRBJ1-3; D remains unclear. Germline loops: CDR1 SGHDT, CDR2 YYEEEE. V lost 0 bases to trimming and J lost 4 bases, with 2 bases between them. The CDR3 consists of 12 residues. CDR3 DNA: TGTGCCAGCAGCTTGGCAGGAAACACCATATATTTT. Translation gives CASSLAGNTIYF.

The rearrangement joins TRBV25-1 to TRBJ2-7; 9 bases line up with TRBD1. The germline V gene has CDR1 MGHDK and CDR2 SYGVNS. This CDR3 has 13 residues. The J segment lost 4 bases and the V segment lost 5 bases, leaving 3 bases of the junction unmatched. CDR3 sequence: CASSFGTGYEQYF. The CDR3 DNA is TGTGCCAGCAGTTTTGGGACAGGGTACGAGCAGTACTTC.

Regarding this clone: The junction does not match germline at one end; this may be a read error. The chain combines TRBV25-1 with TRBJ1-3; 9 nucleotides align to TRBD1. Germline V CDR1 and CDR2: MGHDK, SYGVNS. This CDR3 is 12 amino acids long. CDR3 residues: CASRFGQGKLVF. The CDR3 DNA reads TGTGCCAGCAGGTTCGGACAGGGGAAATTGGTTTTT. The full variable domain, completed using reference TRBV25-1 and TRBJ1-3, is EADIYQTPRYLVIGTGKKITLECSQTMGHDKMYWYQQDPGMELHLIHYSYGVNSTEKGDLSSESTVSRIRTEHFPLTLESARPSHTSQYLCASRFGQGKLVFGEGSWLTVV.

The chain has TRBV5-1 and TRBJ2-2; 8 bases are a match to TRBD1. J gave up 6 bases and V 0 bases, and 4 bases lay outside the gene matches. The germline gives CDR1 SGHRS, CDR2 YFSETQ. This CDR3 has 15 amino acids. Written as DNA, the CDR3 is TGCGCCAGCAGCTTGGGGCAGGGGGCACCCGGGGAGCTGTTTTTT. The encoded protein is CASSLGQGAPGELFF.

The chain combines TRBV5-6 with TRBJ2-5; 8 positions agree with TRBD1. V was clipped by 2 bases and J by 3 bases; unmatched bases: 3. Germline CDR1 is SGHDT and CDR2 is YYEEEE. The CDR3 runs 14 residues. The CDR3 DNA is TGTGCCAGCAGCTTTCCGACAGGGGAAGAGACCCAGTACTTC. It codes for CASSFPTGEETQYF. Supplemented by reference TRBV5-6 and TRBJ2-5, the full variable domain reads DAGVTQSPTHLIKTRGQQVTLRCSPKSGHDTVSWYQQALGQGPQFIFQYYEEEERQRGNFPDRFSGHQFPNYSSELNVNALLLGDSALYLCASSFPTGEETQYFGPGTRLLVL.

The chain links TRBV28 to TRBJ1-2; weak D call: TRBD1 (5 bases). CDR3 length: 16 amino acids. V lost 3 bases to trimming and J lost 0 bases, with 14 bases between them. Germline CDR1 and CDR2: MDHEN and SYDVKM. CDR3 in DNA: TGTGCCAGCAGTTTCAGATCAGGGAATGCTAACTATGGCTACACCTTC. Translating gives CASSFRSGNANYGYTF.

The V call is TRBV6-5, the J call TRBJ1-5; D perhaps matches TRBD1 (6 bases). The CDR3 contains 13 residues. Germline CDR1 MNHEY, CDR2 SVGAGI. Between the trimmed V and J ends, which lost 2 bases and 7 bases, there was a span of 9 bases. The CDR3 sequence is CASSYRRGQPQHF. DNA of the CDR3: TGTGCCAGCAGTTACAGGAGGGGGCAGCCCCAGCATTTT.

The rearrangement joins TRBV20-1 to TRBJ2-1, with no clear D. Trimming removed 1 base from V and 6 bases from J, with 4 bases in between. Germline V gene sequence: CDR1 DFQATT, CDR2 SNEGSKA (reference sequence). This CDR3 contains 11 residues. The CDR3 DNA reads TGCAGTGCTAGAGTCGGCAATGAGCAGTTCTTC. Protein: CSARVGNEQFF.

The CDR3 loop reads CASSDAVPTTETQYF. In DNA, the CDR3 is TGTGCCAGCAGTGATGCTGTTCCAACCACAGAGACCCAGTACTTC. The chain recombines TRBV25-1 with TRBJ2-5; D is undetermined. Trimming removed 3 bases from V and 4 bases from J, with 15 bases in between. The CDR3 is 15 amino acids. The germline CDR1 and CDR2 sequences are MGHDK and SYGVNS.

The rearrangement links TRBV11-1 to TRBJ2-3; 14 nucleotides align to TRBD2. Trimming at V came to 4 bases and at J to 7 bases, leaving 10 bases not matched to a gene. Germline-derived CDR1 and CDR2 are SGHAT and FQDESV (reference sequence). CDR3 length equals 17 residues. The CDR3 region is CASSSTQTSGRVYTQYF. CDR3 bases: TGTGCCAGCAGCTCAACTCAGACTAGCGGGAGGGTGTATACGCAGTATTTT.

CDR3 sequence reads: CASSEKRELAADTQYF. The DNA of the CDR3 is TGTGCCAGCAGTGAGAAGCGGGAGCTGGCCGCAGATACGCAGTATTTT. The rearrangement links TRBV2 to TRBJ2-3; 8 positions match TRBD2. The germline CDR1 and CDR2 sequences are SNHLY and FYNNEI. This CDR3 is built from 16 residues. Losses at the gene ends were 3 bases for V and 4 bases for J; bases not matched to a gene: 9.